The entry below describes one T cell receptor beta chain. In its sample, this clone was seen once. Its cognate antigen has yet to be identified. The sample holds no much larger clone one base away, and base qualities are not on file. The data are from a study of shared clonotypes between healthy human individuals (dated by TCRdb to about 2020). Context from the whole study: The cohort comprised a couple of women and three men aged 18 to 49 years. For each donor, CD4 naive and CD4 memory were each given three plates, CD8 naive was given two plates, and CD8 memory was given one plate. The study deeply sequenced blood TCR repertoires of several healthy adults to estimate repertoire size and the extent of clonotype sharing between individuals. Different laboratories and diverse techniques were used to prepare libraries and sequence TCR repertoires, to increase sequencing depth and limit assay-specific biases. Per donor, leukapheresis produced somewhere between about 0.8 and 9.5 billion PBMCs. Results and caveats for the whole study, not just this receptor: Incomplete sequencing was indicated by rarefaction of sorted-subset datasets, despite the large sequencing depth. Estimated clonotype richness was generally larger for naive than for memory subsets. Because the study included a small number of donors, the genetic and exposure-history diversity represented was limited. Compared with non-shared clonotypes, clonotypes shared by all four sorted-subset donors had higher generation probabilities. Sampling was restricted to blood, and TCR repertoires in tissues likely differ from the TCR repertoires found in blood. Pairwise subsampling indicated that sequencing depth was expected to affect the degree of clonotype sharing among donors. When several donors were compared, the shared fraction of clonotypes was 5% to 6.5% for naive CD4, around 3.6% for naive CD8, roughly 2.5% for memory CD4, and 0.3% to 0.5% for memory CD8.

CD8 naive samples were obtained by positive selection for CCR7 among CD45RO-negative cells, yielding a CD45RA+CCR7+ population from which TemRA cells were excluded. Donors were healthy HIV-negative adults with no recently reported acute infections or vaccinations. Every donor was a Caucasian adult residing in Nashville, Tennessee, USA. After blood collection by leukapheresis, PBMCs were isolated using Ficoll-Histopaque density gradient centrifugation and then cryopreserved in the vapor phase of liquid nitrogen. Analytical flow cytometry was used to check the purity and quantity of each magnetically sorted T cell population. From each sorted fraction, genomic DNA was isolated and quantified by UV absorbance on a Nanodrop 2000c. TCR CDR3 regions were amplified from genomic DNA by multiplex PCR using the deep immunoSEQ assay. For each cell subset, the extracted genomic DNA was distributed evenly across all wells of several immunoSEQ 96-well plates, and each plate served as one replicate. For sorted subsets, roughly 200 ng of genomic DNA, equivalent to roughly 33,000 T cell genomes, went into each replicate PCR. Purified libraries were quantified with a Qubit 3.0 fluorometer, sized on a Bioanalyzer 2100, and re-quantified with the KAPA Library Quantification kit. A separate single-read 150-cycle Illumina NextSeq 550 flow cell was used to sequence each immunoSEQ 96-well plate. The authors processed their data as follows. Because the immunoSEQ output held only junctional sequences and lacked quality scores, the filtering could not match the filtering applied to full-length reads. To assign V/J genes and CDR3, sequences were annotated using PyIR, a Python wrapper for IgBLAST v1.9, with IMGT germline references. Reads were filtered out if the reads had weak V/J assignments (E-value above 1e-6), no CDR3, stop codons, out-of-frame junctions, or ambiguous translated residues. V3J clonotypes were defined as sequences sharing an identical inferred V gene, J gene, and CDR3 amino acid sequence. Percentage overlap between repertoires was calculated by dividing the number of shared unique clonotypes by the size of the smaller repertoire. RTK rarefaction, the Chao1 estimator, and Recon v2.1 estimates of unobserved clonotypes were used to assess repertoire richness. OLGA was used to compute generation probabilities for all TCRbeta clonotypes that the gDNA method yielded from four donors. As stored in TCRdb, this immuneACCESS dataset retains in-frame rearrangements with V and J assigned. A fraction of the clones does not appear; measured against another copy, unresolved V genes explain less than half of the discrepancy, and the remainder lacks a known reason. D and trimming come from the DNA, and the V and J calls and clone size come from that table. The sample table records over 2 million clones; over 85% of these occur just once. The ten largest clones capture 0.9% to 1.3% of the sample.

At the junction V is shortened by 4 bases and J by 0 bases, with 18 bases in between. Based on the germline V gene, the CDR1 and CDR2 sequences are SGDLS and YYNGEE. The CDR3 goes from the cysteine to the phenylalanine over 17 residues. Kept here is only the CDR3 DNA, which spans 51 bases and is read in frame from base 1. This receptor chain uses TRBV9 and TRBJ2-3, with TRBD2 tentatively as D gene (5 bases match). Sequenced material: naive CD8+ T cells sorted from blood. This specimen's cell subset or site label, interpreted: CD45RA+CCR7+. The sequence was obtained from a man between 18 and 29 years old in good health. The DNA sequence is as follows: TGTGCCAGCAGCCTCGAAAAGGGCGGGTTGAGCACAGATACGCAGTATTTT. Its product reads: CASSLEKGGLSTDTQYF.